These 19 T cell receptor beta chains came from one sample sequenced in a study of cytomegalovirus exposure and HLA in healthy donors (dated by TCRdb to about 2017). The library was produced with the immunoSEQ multiplex PCR assay. For the multiplex PCR, a mixture combining 60 forward primers for TCR Vbeta segments and 13 reverse primers for TCR Jbeta segments was used. The clones in this table, taken by TCRdb from immuneACCESS, are in-frame only. Not every clone is retained; where verified, under half of the shortfall comes from an unresolved V gene, and the cause of the rest is unknown. The sample table records 150,000 to 200,000 clones; around 82% of these occur just once. The ten biggest clones cover about 1.8% of the sample. Sequencing input: PBMCs. The receptors were gathered from a man between 18 and 29 years old in good health and CMV-seronegative.

This clone was seen just once. The chain links TRBV9 to TRBJ2-2; a weak D match, TRBD2 (5 bases). The V gene's germline CDR1 is SGDLS and CDR2 YYNGEE. CDR3 length: 18 residues. Trimming removed 0 bases from V and 0 bases from J, with 15 bases in between. In DNA, the CDR3 is TGTGCCAGCAGCGTAGGGGCTAGCTGGGCCGCGAACACCGGGGAGCTGTTTTTT. This sequence encodes CASSVGASWAANTGELFF.

J is TRBJ2-7 and V is TRBV21-1; TRBD1 is the table's D call, not checked against the DNA. TRBV21-1 is labeled a pseudogene. This CDR3 region has 15 residues. Here the CDR3 reads CASSPLWGRSYEQYF. CDR3 bases: TGTGCCAGCAGTCCTCTTTGGGGCAGATCCTACGAGCAGTACTTC.

V gene TRBV6-5 combines with J gene TRBJ2-7, with D tentatively TRBD2 (6 bases). The germline CDR1 and CDR2 sequences are MNHEY and SVGAGI. V lost 6 bases to trimming and J lost 6 bases, with 21 bases between them. The CDR3 sequence is 15 residues long. CDR3 nucleotide sequence: TGTGCCAGCAGCCGAACAGCTAAGGCCGGGGGCGAGCAGTACTTC. Amino acid sequence: CASSRTAKAGGEQYF.

In its sample, this clone was seen a few times. The chain links TRBV7-9 to TRBJ2-3; TRBD1 matches at 7 bases. With 10 bases clipped from V and 10 bases from J, the junction kept 5 bases outside the gene matches. The CDR3 covers 10 residues. Germline CDR1 SEHNR, CDR2 FQNEAQ (reference sequence). In nucleotides, the CDR3 is TGTGCCATACTCCAGGGGGCGCAGTATTTT. Protein product: CAILQGAQYF.

The chain recombines TRBV30 with TRBJ2-4; possible D gene TRBD2, 5 bases. CDR1 and CDR2 from the germline V gene are GTSNPN and SVGIG (reference sequence). The CDR3 is 15 residues long. V lost 7 bases, J lost 1 base, and 17 bases lay in between. CDR3 bases: TGTGCCTCGGGCGTGGTAGGCGGGGCCAAAAACATTCAGTACTTC. Protein product: CASGVVGGAKNIQYF.

CDR3 residues: CASSQDLFGGGDTQYF. The DNA for the CDR3 is TGCGCCAGCAGCCAAGACTTATTCGGAGGAGGAGATACGCAGTATTTT. The chain carries TRBV4-3 and TRBJ2-3, with D perhaps TRBD2 (5 bases). The CDR3 is 16 residues long. Trimming cost V 0 bases and J 5 bases, with 15 bases left between them. From germline, CDR1 is LGHNA and CDR2 YSLEER.

V is TRBV7-2 and J is TRBJ2-1; TRBD2 matches at 7 bases. V was clipped by 1 base and J by 3 bases; unmatched bases: 6. Germline V gives CDR1 SGHTA, CDR2 FQGNSA. The CDR3 runs to 16 residues. CDR3 nucleotides: TGTGCCAGCAGCTTAGGCGGACTAGGGATCTACAATGAGCAGTTCTTC. It codes for CASSLGGLGIYNEQFF.

V is TRBV10-3 and J is TRBJ1-3, with a weak D call TRBD1 (6 bases). V dropped 6 bases and J dropped 0 bases, with 6 bases sitting between them. The CDR3 is 13 amino acids. CDR1 ENHRY and CDR2 SYGVKD come from the germline V gene. CDR3 sequence (DNA): TGTGCCATCAGGGACAGCTCTGGAAACACCATATATTTT. The encoded protein is CAIRDSSGNTIYF.

The rearrangement uses TRBV20-1 and TRBJ1-2, with TRBD1 as a possible D gene (6 bases). Trimming removed 7 bases at V and 4 bases at J, with 10 bases between. The germline V gene encodes CDR1 DFQATT and CDR2 SNEGSKA (reference sequence). This CDR3 comprises 11 residues. CDR3 amino acids: CSGQALYGYTF. Here the CDR3 DNA reads TGCAGTGGACAGGCGCTCTATGGCTACACCTTC.

This chain joins TRBV18 and TRBJ2-1, with TRBD2 as a possible D gene (6 bases). The length of the CDR3 is 15 residues. CDR1 and CDR2 (germline): KGHSH, LQKENI. Trimming stripped 2 bases from V and 9 bases from J, with 17 bases between. As DNA, the CDR3 is TGTGCCAGCTCACCATTCGTTGGGGGAGGAGGTGAGCAGTTCTTC. Translated: CASSPFVGGGGEQFF.

The chain combines TRBV10-3 with TRBJ2-5; 11 bases align to TRBD1. V shed 11 bases and J 11 bases; nucleotides not matched to a gene: 16. Germline lookup yields CDR1 ENHRY and CDR2 SYGVKD. This CDR3 contains 14 residues. In DNA, the CDR3 is TGTGCCGCTGGAAGGGACAGGGGGGCGGGGGAGCAGTACTTC. Encoded protein: CAAGRDRGAGEQYF.

This rearrangement joins TRBV6-5 to TRBJ1-1; D possibly corresponds to TRBD1 (6 bases). This CDR3 is 14 amino acids long. CDR1 and CDR2 (germline): MNHEY, SVGAGI. Trimming stripped 5 bases from V and 4 bases from J, with 14 bases between. CDR3: CASSEMRGTTEAFF. The CDR3 DNA is TGTGCCAGCAGTGAAATGAGGGGGACCACTGAAGCTTTCTTT.

This rearrangement joins TRBV27 to TRBJ2-3; D perhaps matches TRBD1 (5 bases). This CDR3 region has 14 residues. Deletions cut 2 bases from V and 1 base from J, with 7 bases between. CDR1 is MNHEY and CDR2 is SMNVEV in the germline V gene (reference sequence). The CDR3 reads CASSLRQRTDTQYF. CDR3 sequence (DNA): TGTGCCAGCAGTTTAAGACAGCGCACAGATACGCAGTATTTT.

As to this clone: One junction end disagrees with the germline gene, perhaps due to a read error. This chain joins TRBV7-7 and TRBJ2-1; weak D call: TRBD2 (5 bases). Germline V gene data show CDR1 as SSHAT and CDR2 as FNYEAQ (reference sequence). CDR3 size: 13 residues. CDR3 nucleotides: TGTGCTAGCAGTATCGGGATGTACAATGAGCAGTTCTTC. Protein sequence: CASSIGMYNEQFF.

This sequence joins TRBV2 and TRBJ1-1, with a tentative D call TRBD1 (6 bases). Trimming took 9 bases from V and 2 from J, leaving 13 bases between them. CDR1 and CDR2 from the germline V gene are SNHLY and FYNNEI. This CDR3 has 13 amino acids. CDR3 bases: TGTGCCAGTTGGGACACATTCAACACTGAAGCTTTCTTT. Amino acids: CASWDTFNTEAFF.

The chain has TRBV19 and TRBJ2-3, with a possible D match to TRBD1 (5 bases). Germline loops: CDR1 LNHDA, CDR2 SQIVND (reference sequence). V lost 4 bases and J lost 3, with 11 bases in between. CDR3 length: 14 amino acids. The CDR3 coding sequence is TGTGCCAGTAGTAAGGCAGGGCGGACAGATACGCAGTATTTT. Protein: CASSKAGRTDTQYF.

V gene TRBV6-1 combines with J gene TRBJ2-7; D may be TRBD2 (6 bases). Trimming took off 3 bases at V and 1 base at J, with 10 bases between the two ends. This CDR3 is 14 amino acids long. Germline V lookup: CDR1 MNHNS, CDR2 SASEGT. The CDR3, as DNA: TGTGCCAGCAGTGACACTAGCTCTTCCTACGAGCAGTACTTC. Translated, it gives CASSDTSSSYEQYF.

This chain links TRBV27 with TRBJ2-5, with TRBD2 matching over 8 bases. Germline loops: CDR1 MNHEY, CDR2 SMNVEV (reference sequence). There are 14 residues in the CDR3. The V segment lost 1 base and the J segment 5 bases; nucleotides outside the gene matches: 3. CDR3 coding DNA: TGTGCCAGCAGTTTATTAGCGGGGTTGGAGACCCAGTACTTC. Protein sequence: CASSLLAGLETQYF.

This chain links TRBV11-2 with TRBJ2-1; 9 bases match TRBD2. The CDR3 has 14 amino acids. Germline CDR1 and CDR2: SGHAT and FQNNGV. The V gene end was trimmed by 3 bases and the J gene end by 8 bases; junction bases not matched to a gene: 5. The CDR3, as DNA: TGTGCCAGCAGCTTCCGCGGGAGGGGCGATGAGCAGTTCTTC. It encodes CASSFRGRGDEQFF.